This T cell receptor beta chain was captured by sequencing in a study of T-cell memory formation after mild COVID-19 (dated by TCRdb to the early 2020s). General notes on the study: TCR sequence clusters from the two donors were largely donor specific. In a couple of donors, T-cell clones that expanded and contracted after mild COVID-19 were tracked by sequencing TCRalpha and TCRbeta repertoires over time. The cohort was made up of two young adult volunteers, one female and one male, who were previously healthy. Here is what the overall study found, with its caveats: Clones that contracted from day 15 to 85 showed balanced CD4/CD8 phenotypes, whereas a second wave of clones that expanded from day 15 to 37 leaned towards CD4+. SARS-CoV-2 specificity was not confirmed for the second-wave clones peaking on day 37. The study included only a couple of mild cases, and larger cohorts that include severe cases with pre-infection samples were judged to be necessary. Contracting CD4+ clones appeared mostly in the CM and EM memory subsets, whereas CD8+ clones were enriched in EMRA. Some responding clones were found in pre-infection memory, which suggests that pre-existing cross-reactive memory T cells took part in the SARS-CoV-2 response.

PBMCs were isolated by Ficoll-Paque density gradient centrifugation. V drops 0 bases and J drops 4 bases, leaving 16 bases in between. The CDR3 numbers 17 residues from cysteine through phenylalanine. Only the CDR3 part of the read is kept: 51 bases, read in frame from the first base. The CDR1 and CDR2 encoded by the germline V gene are SGHRS and YFSETQ. This clonotype was counted only a few times. Its antigen is not yet known. One base away there is no much larger clone; base qualities are not given. Sequencing instrument: Illumina NovaSeq 6000. TCRalpha and TCRbeta cDNA libraries were built by 5'RACE with constant-segment primers, adding sample barcodes and unique molecular identifiers. RNA was extracted from every sample with Trizol reagent. Libraries were amplified in two PCR steps, with a second sample barcode and Illumina TruSeq adapters added in the second step. The libraries were sequenced on an Illumina NovaSeq using 2 x 150 bp paired-end reads. In the paper's pipeline: Reads were demultiplexed and collapsed into UMI-guided consensus sequences with migec v1.2.7. With mixcr v2.1.11, UMI consensuses were aligned to TRA and TRB V and J templates and assembled into clonotypes. Clonotypes were classified as expanded or contracted when called significant by both edgeR and NoisET, with noise models trained on biological replicates. For edgeR calls, a false discovery rate-adjusted p below 0.01 and a log2 fold-change threshold of 1 were applied. As an exploratory analysis of dynamics, max-normalized trajectories of the 1000 most abundant clonotypes were examined with PCA combined with hierarchical clustering. Separately sequenced CD4+ and CD8+ repertoires were used to assign the CD4 or CD8 phenotype of responding clones. Using fastp trimming at Q25 and MiXCR clonotype assembly, TCRdb reanalyzed the public sequencing data and kept in-frame beta chains. Entries that share a CDR3 protein sequence are merged under the most common genes and DNA. Clone size and V and J calls follow TCRdb, not the original study. The sample table records 100,000 to 150,000 distinct CDR3 sequences; around 15% of these occur just once. Approximately 5.2% of the sample is taken by the ten largest.

The sequenced sample consisted of PBMCs or a T cell subset sorted from them (not recorded which). This sequence uses TRBV5-1 and TRBJ2-2; confidence is insufficient to name the D gene. The TCR comes from a man aged 18 to 30 who had mild COVID-19 (a few samples of this study predate the infection). The sample titles of this study are shuffled in the database, so cell type and time point are left out; the donor was told from shared clones. The sequenced DNA is TGCGCCAGCAGCTTGGCCCCAGGATCTTCGGGCACCGGGGAGCTGTTTTTT. Its protein reads: CASSLAPGSSGTGELFF.